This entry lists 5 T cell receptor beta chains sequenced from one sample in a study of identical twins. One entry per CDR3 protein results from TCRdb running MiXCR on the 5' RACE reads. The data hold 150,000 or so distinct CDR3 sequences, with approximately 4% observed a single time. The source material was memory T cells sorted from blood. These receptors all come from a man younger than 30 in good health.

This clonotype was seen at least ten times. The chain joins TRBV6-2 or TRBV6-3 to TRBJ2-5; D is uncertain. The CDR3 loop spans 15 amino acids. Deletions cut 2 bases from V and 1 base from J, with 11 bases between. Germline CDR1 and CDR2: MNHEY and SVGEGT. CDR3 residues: CASSYRQYAQETQYF. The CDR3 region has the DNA TGTGCCAGCAGTTACAGACAATACGCCCAAGAGACCCAGTACTTC.

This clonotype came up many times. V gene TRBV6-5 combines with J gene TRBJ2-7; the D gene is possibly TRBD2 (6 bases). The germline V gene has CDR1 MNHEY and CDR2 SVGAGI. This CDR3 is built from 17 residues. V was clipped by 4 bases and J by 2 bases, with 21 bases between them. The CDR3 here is CASSLHSGVGVPYEQYF. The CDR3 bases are TGTGCCAGCAGTTTACACTCGGGGGTGGGGGTCCCCTACGAGCAGTACTTC.

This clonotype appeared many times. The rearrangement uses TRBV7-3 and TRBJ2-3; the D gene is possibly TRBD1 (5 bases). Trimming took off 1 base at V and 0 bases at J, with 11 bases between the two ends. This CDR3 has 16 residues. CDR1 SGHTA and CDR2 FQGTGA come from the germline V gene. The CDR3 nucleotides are TGTGCCAGCAGCTTAAGTGGGGCCCCTAGCACAGATACGCAGTATTTT. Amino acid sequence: CASSLSGAPSTDTQYF.

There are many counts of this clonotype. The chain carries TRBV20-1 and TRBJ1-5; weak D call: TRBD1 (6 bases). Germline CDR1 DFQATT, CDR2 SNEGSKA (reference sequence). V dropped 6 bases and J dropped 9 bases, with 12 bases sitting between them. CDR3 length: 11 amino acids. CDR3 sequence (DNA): TGCAGTGCAGGGGGGCTAGGGCCCCAGCATTTT. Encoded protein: CSAGGLGPQHF.

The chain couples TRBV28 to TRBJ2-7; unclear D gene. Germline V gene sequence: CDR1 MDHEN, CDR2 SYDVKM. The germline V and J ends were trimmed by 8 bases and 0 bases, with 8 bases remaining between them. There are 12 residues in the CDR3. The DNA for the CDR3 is TGTGCCAGCTGTAAAGACTCCTACGAGCAGTACTTC. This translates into CASCKDSYEQYF.